Detailed here is one T cell receptor (beta chain). The J segment lost 5 bases and the V segment lost 5 bases, leaving 7 bases of the junction unmatched. Germline assignment: CDR1 SGHRS and CDR2 YFSETQ. CDR3 length equals 14 residues. A sample-barcoded 5' primer and a J-beta primer mix were used in a second PCR of about 7 to 12 cycles. TCRdb used MiXCR to reprocess the 5' RACE reads, holding one entry per CDR3 protein. Among 1.5 million to 2 million distinct CDR3 sequences listed, around 35% were seen once. These data are taken from a study of blood T cells in healthy people across ages. The receptor's source is a woman under 40 in good health. This chain uses TRBV5-1 with TRBJ2-1, with 7 nucleotides matching TRBD2. Source material: blood. CDR3 nucleotides: TGCGCCAGCAGAAGAGCGGGGACCGACAATGAGCAGTTCTTC. Amino acids: CASRRAGTDNEQFF.